Below are 22 T cell receptor beta chains sequenced from a single sample in a study of T cell changes during pregnancy in multiple sclerosis. Profiling relied on immunoSEQ multiplex PCR, and the TCRdb table lists in-frame clones only, not all of them. Counted here are fewer than 50,000 clones, 90% to 95% occurring once; the ten biggest clones make up about 4.7%. Specimen: CD8+ T cells from peripheral blood mononuclear cells, collected in the first trimester of pregnancy. The origin of the receptors is a female donor with multiple sclerosis, enrolled in a pregnancy study.

The rearrangement joins TRBV11-3 to TRBJ1-2; D ambiguous. V was shortened by 2 bases and J by 4 bases, with 8 bases between the two germline ends. CDR1 and CDR2 from the germline V gene are SGHNT and YENEEA. The CDR3 extends over 13 amino acids. The CDR3 nucleotides are TGTGCCAGCAGCTTAATGGTCGGCTATGGCTACACCTTC. This gives the protein CASSLMVGYGYTF. Using reference TRBV11-3 and TRBJ1-2 for the parts outside the CDR3, the full variable domain is EAGVVQSPRYKIIEKKQPVAFWCNPISGHNTLYWYLQNLGQGPELLIRYENEEAVDDSQLPKDRFSAERLKGVDSTLKIQPAELGDSAVYLCASSLMVGYGYTFGSGTRLTVV.

V gene TRBV4-2 combines with J gene TRBJ1-2; D ambiguous. Trimming took 0 bases from V and 8 from J, leaving 22 bases between them. Germline V CDR1 and CDR2: LGHNA, YNFKEQ. This CDR3 is built from 17 residues. CDR3 DNA: TGTGCCAGCAGCCAAGAAGGCCATCTTTCCTCTCGGAGAGGCTACACCTTC. This translates into CASSQEGHLSSRRGYTF.

The CDR3 bases are TGTGCCAGCAGTGTAATAGGGGGGGGCCTTTCGAGGACCCAGTACTTC. Its translation is CASSVIGGGLSRTQYF. The chain links TRBV27 to TRBJ2-5; a weak D match, TRBD2 (7 bases). Germline V CDR1 and CDR2: MNHEY, SMNVEV (reference sequence). The CDR3 totals 16 residues. V lost 5 bases to trimming and J lost 7 bases, with 23 bases between them.

The chain carries TRBV28 and TRBJ1-5, with D uncertain. Germline V CDR1 and CDR2: MDHEN, SYDVKM. V gave up 2 bases and J gave up 5 bases, with 10 bases separating them. The CDR3 runs 14 residues. Here the CDR3 reads CASSLRSGHQPQHF. Written as DNA, the CDR3 is TGTGCCAGCAGTTTACGGTCAGGCCATCAGCCCCAGCATTTT.

This rearrangement joins TRBV19 to TRBJ1-1; the match to TRBD1 covers 7 bases. The germline gives CDR1 LNHDA, CDR2 SQIVND (reference sequence). The CDR3 consists of 16 residues. The V segment lost 2 bases and the J segment 3 bases; nucleotides outside the gene matches: 9. The CDR3, as DNA: TGTGCCAGTAGTATAACAGGGGCCTCAGCCCACACTGAAGCTTTCTTT. This codes for CASSITGASAHTEAFF.

The chain links TRBV19 to TRBJ2-7; the match to TRBD1 covers 9 bases. The CDR3 contains 14 residues. The germline CDR1 and CDR2 sequences are LNHDA and SQIVND (reference sequence). Unmatched junction bases numbered 4, after V lost 3 bases and J lost 4 bases. This chain's CDR3 is CASSIGTGLYEQYF. The CDR3 DNA reads as TGTGCCAGTAGTATCGGGACAGGGTTGTACGAGCAGTACTTC. Complete variable domain (other parts from reference TRBV19 and TRBJ2-7): DGGITQSPKYLFRKEGQNVTLSCEQNLNHDAMYWYRQDPGQGLRLIYYSQIVNDFQKGDIAEGYSVSREKKESFPLTVTSAQKNPTAFYLCASSIGTGLYEQYFGPGTRLTVT.

This sequence joins TRBV28 and TRBJ2-3; no clear D gene. CDR1 and CDR2 from the germline V gene are MDHEN and SYDVKM. The CDR3 consists of 12 residues. The V and J ends lost 4 bases and 6 bases respectively, with 8 bases between them. The CDR3 nucleotides read TGTGCCAGCAGTTCTTATTCGGATACGCAGTATTTT. This sequence encodes CASSSYSDTQYF.

The CDR3: CASSPTPGTAINTEAFF. CDR3 coding DNA: TGTGCCAGCAGCCCTACCCCCGGGACAGCAATTAACACTGAAGCTTTCTTT. The chain couples TRBV7-9 to TRBJ1-1, with 7 nucleotides matching TRBD1. This CDR3 region has 17 residues. Trimming at V came to 5 bases and at J to 2 bases, leaving 14 bases not matched to a gene. Germline loops: CDR1 SEHNR, CDR2 FQNEAQ (reference sequence).

The chain employs TRBV30 and TRBJ2-7, with D perhaps TRBD1 (6 bases). The V end lost 0 bases, the J end lost 2 bases, and 17 bases lay between the germline ends. CDR1 is GTSNPN and CDR2 is SVGIG in the germline V gene (reference sequence). CDR3 length: 16 amino acids. The CDR3 DNA reads as TGTGCCTGGAGTGTAGGACGACAGGCTTCCACCTACGAGCAGTACTTC. Residues: CAWSVGRQASTYEQYF.

The chain uses TRBV5-1 and TRBJ1-1; 10 nucleotides line up with TRBD1. Losses at the gene ends were 5 bases for V and 4 bases for J; bases not matched to a gene: 5. The CDR3 contains 14 residues. Germline V gene lookup returns CDR1 SGHRS and CDR2 YFSETQ. CDR3 DNA sequence: TGCGCCAGCAGGCCCGGGACAGGGGTCACTGAAGCTTTCTTT. Translated, it gives CASRPGTGVTEAFF.

The chain employs TRBV11-2 and TRBJ2-7; 7 bases match TRBD1. V was pared by 2 bases and J by 3 bases, with 1 base of the junction left unmatched. This CDR3 is built from 13 residues. Germline V gene data show CDR1 as SGHAT and CDR2 as FQNNGV. The CDR3 nucleotides read TGTGCCAGCAGCTTATCAGGGGGCTACGAGCAGTACTTC. Protein product: CASSLSGGYEQYF.

The J gene is TRBJ2-4, the V gene TRBV10-1; D gene ambiguous. This CDR3 comprises 13 residues. V gave up 7 bases and J gave up 3 bases, with 10 bases separating them. Germline values: CDR1 WNHNN, CDR2 SYGVQD (reference sequence). DNA of the CDR3: TGCGCCAGCATAGCCCTTCACAAAAACATTCAGTACTTC. This encodes CASIALHKNIQYF.

The chain carries TRBV27 and TRBJ2-7; possible D gene TRBD2, 6 bases. Trimming took 6 bases from V and 4 from J, leaving 19 bases between them. CDR3 length equals 15 residues. Germline-derived CDR1 and CDR2 are MNHEY and SMNVEV (reference sequence). The DNA of the CDR3 is TGTGCCAGCAGCATCGGACTCTCGGGGGTGTACGAGCAGTACTTC. It translates to CASSIGLSGVYEQYF.

The chain uses TRBV7-9 and TRBJ1-1; TRBD1 matches at 12 bases. Germline-derived CDR1 and CDR2 are SEHNR and FQNEAQ (reference sequence). V lost 6 bases, J lost 2 bases, and 10 bases stayed unmatched. The length of the CDR3 is 17 residues. CDR3 DNA sequence: TGTGCCAGCAGAATCTCCGGGACAGGGGGCCCTAACACTGAAGCTTTCTTT. Its protein product is CASRISGTGGPNTEAFF.

This clone was counted a few times. The J gene is TRBJ1-5, the V gene TRBV28, with unresolved D. The CDR3 spans 15 residues. Germline CDR1 is MDHEN and CDR2 is SYDVKM. Trimming took 4 bases from V and 0 from J, leaving 10 bases between them. CDR3 DNA sequence: TGTGCCAGCAGTTGGGCGATTACTAGCAATCAGCCCCAGCATTTT. Translation gives CASSWAITSNQPQHF.

The chain recombines TRBV30 with TRBJ2-1; D might be TRBD2 (5 bases). Germline V gives CDR1 GTSNPN, CDR2 SVGIG (reference sequence). V was trimmed by 1 base and J by 6 bases, leaving 13 bases between them. The CDR3 is made up of 14 amino acids. The CDR3 sequence is CAWSATLAGNEQFF. CDR3 sequence (DNA): TGTGCCTGGAGTGCCACCCTAGCCGGCAATGAGCAGTTCTTC.

This chain uses TRBV6-1 with TRBJ2-7; tentatively, D is TRBD1 (6 bases). Trimming cost V 7 bases and J 3 bases, with 19 bases left between them. The CDR3 runs to 15 residues. Per germline, CDR1 MNHNS and CDR2 SASEGT. CDR3 in amino acids: CASKITGSPHYEQYF. DNA for the CDR3: TGTGCCAGCAAAATTACAGGGTCACCCCACTACGAGCAGTACTTC.

This clone occurred a few times. V usage is TRBV7-9 and J usage is TRBJ2-1; D is perhaps TRBD1 (5 bases). This CDR3 is 12 amino acids long. Trimming cost V 5 bases and J 10 bases, with 12 bases left between them. Germline V gene sequence: CDR1 SEHNR, CDR2 FQNEAQ (reference sequence). The chain's CDR3 is CASSPMPGEQFF. DNA for the CDR3: TGTGCCAGCAGCCCGATGCCAGGGGAGCAGTTCTTC.

The chain combines TRBV19 with TRBJ1-3; 9 bases align to TRBD1. Germline CDR1 and CDR2: LNHDA and SQIVND (reference sequence). The CDR3 is 17 residues long. The J segment lost 0 bases and the V segment lost 9 bases, leaving 12 bases of the junction unmatched. CDR3 protein: CASAKGDRADSGNTIYF. In DNA, the CDR3 is TGTGCCAGCGCGAAAGGGGACAGGGCCGACTCTGGAAACACCATATATTTT. The full variable domain, with the rest looked up from reference TRBV19 and TRBJ1-3, is DGGITQSPKYLFRKEGQNVTLSCEQNLNHDAMYWYRQDPGQGLRLIYYSQIVNDFQKGDIAEGYSVSREKKESFPLTVTSAQKNPTAFYLCASAKGDRADSGNTIYFGEGSWLTVV.

The V and J genes are TRBV11-3 and TRBJ2-3; 8 bases match TRBD1. Germline V gene sequence: CDR1 SGHNT, CDR2 YENEEA. The CDR3 is 14 residues long. The V and J ends lost 5 bases and 4 bases, in that order; junction bases with no gene match: 5. This chain's CDR3 is CASSPQGAADTQYF. Here the CDR3 DNA reads TGTGCCAGCAGCCCCCAGGGGGCAGCAGATACGCAGTATTTT.

This sequence joins TRBV4-2 and TRBJ2-2; TRBD2 might be the D (6 bases). Deletions cut 4 bases from V and 8 bases from J, with 8 bases between. Germline lookup yields CDR1 LGHNA and CDR2 YNFKEQ. This CDR3 has 12 residues. CDR3 residues: CASSLGLGELFF. CDR3 DNA: TGTGCCAGCAGCCTGGGACTTGGGGAGCTGTTTTTT.

The chain has TRBV28 and TRBJ2-1; no reliable D call. V was shortened by 4 bases and J by 10 bases, with 17 bases between the two germline ends. The CDR3 length is 14 residues. Germline CDR1 is MDHEN and CDR2 is SYDVKM. The CDR3 DNA reads TGTGCCAGCAGTTCCACCTGGAGCAATATAGAGCAGTTCTTC. Its translation: CASSSTWSNIEQFF.